This TCR beta chain was identified during a study of T cell repertoires in cytomegalovirus infection. Turning to the study itself: A matching HLA type, together with CMV infection, was signaled by public TCR beta signatures.

TCRdb used MiXCR to reprocess the reads, holding one entry per CDR3 protein. This sample has 350,000 to 400,000 distinct CDR3 sequences, with about 35% found just once. In its sample, this clonotype was seen a few times. The antigen is undetermined. Study outcomes and limitations: CMV-specific HLA-C-restricted TCR beta clonotypes dominated the ex vivo response.

Germline V gene lookup returns CDR1 SEHNR and CDR2 FQNEAQ (reference sequence). This CDR3 has 15 amino acids. The trim removed 5 bases at V and 2 bases at J, leaving 8 bases unmatched. This rearrangement joins TRBV7-9 to TRBJ1-1; 7 nucleotides match TRBD1. The receptor was isolated from a human donor in good health (CMV status not recorded). Some clones in this sample may be carry-over from other donors' samples. Sequences were derived from cultured PBMCs, sampled from culture after CMV antigen stimulation. In DNA form, the CDR3 reads TGTGCCAGCAGCCCTATGGACAGGATCAACACTGAAGCTTTCTTT. Its protein is CASSPMDRINTEAFF.